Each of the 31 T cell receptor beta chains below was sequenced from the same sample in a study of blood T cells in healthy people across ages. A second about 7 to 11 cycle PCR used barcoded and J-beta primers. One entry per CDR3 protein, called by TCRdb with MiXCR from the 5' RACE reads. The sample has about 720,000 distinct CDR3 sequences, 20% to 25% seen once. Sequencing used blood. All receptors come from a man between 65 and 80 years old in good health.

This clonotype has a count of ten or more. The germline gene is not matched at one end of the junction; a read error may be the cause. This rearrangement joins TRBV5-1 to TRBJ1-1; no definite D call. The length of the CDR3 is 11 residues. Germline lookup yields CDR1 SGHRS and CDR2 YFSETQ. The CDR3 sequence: CASRQNTEAFF. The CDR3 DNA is TGTGCCAGCAGACAGAACACTGAAGCTTTCTTT.

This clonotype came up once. The CDR3 sequence: CASSQEVDFKGFEETQYF. DNA for the CDR3: TGCGCCAGCAGCCAAGAAGTCGACTTTAAGGGATTCGAGGAGACCCAGTACTTC. The rearrangement links TRBV4-1 to TRBJ2-5; D not resolved. Trimming took off 0 bases at V and 5 bases at J, with 22 bases between the two ends. This CDR3 spans 18 amino acids. Germline-derived CDR1 and CDR2 are MGHRA and YSYEKL.

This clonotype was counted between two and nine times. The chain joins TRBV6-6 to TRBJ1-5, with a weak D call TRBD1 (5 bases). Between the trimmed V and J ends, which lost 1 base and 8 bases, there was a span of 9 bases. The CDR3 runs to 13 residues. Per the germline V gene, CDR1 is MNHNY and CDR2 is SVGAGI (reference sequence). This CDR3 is CASSYWDREPQHF. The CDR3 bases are TGTGCCAGCAGTTACTGGGACCGCGAGCCCCAGCATTTT.

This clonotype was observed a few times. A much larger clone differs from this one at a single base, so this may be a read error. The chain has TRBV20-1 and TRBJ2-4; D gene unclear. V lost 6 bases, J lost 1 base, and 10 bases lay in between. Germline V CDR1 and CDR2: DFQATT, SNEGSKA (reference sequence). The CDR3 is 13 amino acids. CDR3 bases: TGCAGTGCAGCCATTAACGCCAAAAACATTCAGTACTTC. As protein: CSAAINAKNIQYF.

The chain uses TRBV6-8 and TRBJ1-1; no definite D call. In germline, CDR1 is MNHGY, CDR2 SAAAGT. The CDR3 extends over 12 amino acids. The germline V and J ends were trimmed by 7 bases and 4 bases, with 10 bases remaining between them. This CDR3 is CASIRPRTEAFF. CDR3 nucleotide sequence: TGTGCCAGCATCCGGCCCCGCACTGAAGCTTTCTTT.

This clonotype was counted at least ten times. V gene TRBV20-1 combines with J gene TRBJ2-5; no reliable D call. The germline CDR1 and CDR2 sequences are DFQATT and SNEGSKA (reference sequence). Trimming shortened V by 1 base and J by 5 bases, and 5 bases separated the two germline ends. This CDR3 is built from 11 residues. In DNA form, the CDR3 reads TGCAGTGCTAGAGCCGGGGAGACCCAGTACTTC. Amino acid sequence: CSARAGETQYF.

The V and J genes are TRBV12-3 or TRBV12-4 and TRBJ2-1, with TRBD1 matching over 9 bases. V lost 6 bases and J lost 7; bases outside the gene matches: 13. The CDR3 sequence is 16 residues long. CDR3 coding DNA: TGTGCCAGCAGCTCAGAGACAGGGGGTATTCGGAATGAGCAGTTCTTC. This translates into CASSSETGGIRNEQFF.

The CDR3 sequence: CASSLVGGDSYEQYF. In nucleotides, the CDR3 is TGTGCCAGCAGCTTAGTGGGGGGCGACTCCTACGAGCAGTACTTC. The chain has TRBV7-2 and TRBJ2-7; D possibly uses TRBD1 or TRBD2 (6 bases each). The CDR3 sequence is 15 residues long. Trimming took off 1 base at V and 0 bases at J, with 10 bases between the two ends. The germline gives CDR1 SGHTA, CDR2 FQGNSA.

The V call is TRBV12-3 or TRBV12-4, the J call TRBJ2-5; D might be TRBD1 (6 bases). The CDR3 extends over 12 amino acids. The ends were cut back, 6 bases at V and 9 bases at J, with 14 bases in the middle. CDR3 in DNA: TGTGCCAGCAGCCCGGACAGTTTCTCCCAGTACTTC. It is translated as CASSPDSFSQYF.

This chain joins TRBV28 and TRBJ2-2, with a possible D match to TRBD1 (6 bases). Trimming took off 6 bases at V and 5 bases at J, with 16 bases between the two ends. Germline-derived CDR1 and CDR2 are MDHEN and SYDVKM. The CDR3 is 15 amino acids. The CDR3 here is CASSLRGAGTGELFF. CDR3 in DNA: TGTGCCAGCAGCCTCAGGGGCGCCGGGACCGGGGAGCTGTTTTTT.

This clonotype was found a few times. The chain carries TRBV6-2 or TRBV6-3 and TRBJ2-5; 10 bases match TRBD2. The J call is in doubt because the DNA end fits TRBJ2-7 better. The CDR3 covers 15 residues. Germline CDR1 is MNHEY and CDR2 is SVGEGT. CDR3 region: CASSYYLAGVSEQYV. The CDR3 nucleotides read TGTGCCAGCAGTTACTATCTAGCGGGAGTATCCGAGCAGTACGTC.

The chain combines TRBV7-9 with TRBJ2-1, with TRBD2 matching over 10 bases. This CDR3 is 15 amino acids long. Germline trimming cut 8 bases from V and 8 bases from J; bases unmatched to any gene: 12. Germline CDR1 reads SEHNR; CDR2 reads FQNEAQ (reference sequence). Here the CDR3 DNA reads TGTGCCAGCGCCCACCTAGCGGGAGCGAAGGATGAGCAGTTCTTC. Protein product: CASAHLAGAKDEQFF.

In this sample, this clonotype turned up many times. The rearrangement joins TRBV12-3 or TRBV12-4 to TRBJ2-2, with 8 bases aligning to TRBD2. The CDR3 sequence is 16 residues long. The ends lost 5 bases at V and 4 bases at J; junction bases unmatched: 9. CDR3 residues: CASSPSSGWATGELFF. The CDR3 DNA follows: TGTGCCAGCAGTCCCTCTAGCGGGTGGGCCACCGGGGAGCTGTTTTTT.

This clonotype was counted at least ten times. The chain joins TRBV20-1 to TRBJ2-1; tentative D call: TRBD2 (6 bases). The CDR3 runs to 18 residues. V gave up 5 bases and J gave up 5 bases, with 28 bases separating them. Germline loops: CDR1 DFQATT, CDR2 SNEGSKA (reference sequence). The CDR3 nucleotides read TGCAGTGCTGAACCATACCTCAACTCCATCCCGGGGGACAATGAGCAGTTCTTC. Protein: CSAEPYLNSIPGDNEQFF.

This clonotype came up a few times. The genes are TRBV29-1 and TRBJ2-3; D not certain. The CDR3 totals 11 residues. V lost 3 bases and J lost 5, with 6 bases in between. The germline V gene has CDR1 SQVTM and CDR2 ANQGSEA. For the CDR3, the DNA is TGCAGCGTTGACGATGGAGATACGCAGTATTTT. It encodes CSVDDGDTQYF.

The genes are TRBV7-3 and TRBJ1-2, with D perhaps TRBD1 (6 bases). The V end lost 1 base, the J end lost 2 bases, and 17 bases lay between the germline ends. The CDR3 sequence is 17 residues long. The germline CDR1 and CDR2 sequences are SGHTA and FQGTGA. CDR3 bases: TGTGCCAGCAGCTTAATTAAATTTGGTGGACAGAACTATGGCTACACCTTC. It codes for CASSLIKFGGQNYGYTF. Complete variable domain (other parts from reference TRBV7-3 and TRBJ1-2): GAGVSQTPSNKVTEKGKYVELRCDPISGHTALYWYRQSLGQGPEFLIYFQGTGAADDSGLPNDRFFAVRPEGSVSTLKIQRTERGDSAVYLCASSLIKFGGQNYGYTFGSGTRLTVV.

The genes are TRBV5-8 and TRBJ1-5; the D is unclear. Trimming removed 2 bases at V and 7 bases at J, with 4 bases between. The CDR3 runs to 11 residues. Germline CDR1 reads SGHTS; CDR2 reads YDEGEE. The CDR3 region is CASSLQQPQHF. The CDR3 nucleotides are TGTGCCAGCAGCTTACAACAGCCCCAGCATTTT.

CDR3 sequence reads: CASSEQDTQYF. In nucleotides, the CDR3 is TGTGCCAGTAGTGAGCAAGATACGCAGTATTTT. The chain recombines TRBV19 with TRBJ2-3; D is ambiguous. The CDR3 contains 11 residues. Trimming removed 5 bases from V and 5 bases from J, with 5 bases in between. Germline V gene lookup returns CDR1 LNHDA and CDR2 SQIVND (reference sequence).

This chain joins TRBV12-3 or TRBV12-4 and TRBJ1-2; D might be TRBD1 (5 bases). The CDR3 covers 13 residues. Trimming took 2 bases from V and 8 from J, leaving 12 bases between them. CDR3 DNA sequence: TGTGCCAGCAGTTTAATGTCAGGGAGCGGCTACACCTTC. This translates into CASSLMSGSGYTF.

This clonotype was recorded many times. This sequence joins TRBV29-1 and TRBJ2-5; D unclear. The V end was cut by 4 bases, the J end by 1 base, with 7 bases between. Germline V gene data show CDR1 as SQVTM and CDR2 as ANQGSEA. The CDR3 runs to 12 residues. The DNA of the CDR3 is TGCAGCGTTGGGACCACCCAAGAGACCCAGTACTTC. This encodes CSVGTTQETQYF.

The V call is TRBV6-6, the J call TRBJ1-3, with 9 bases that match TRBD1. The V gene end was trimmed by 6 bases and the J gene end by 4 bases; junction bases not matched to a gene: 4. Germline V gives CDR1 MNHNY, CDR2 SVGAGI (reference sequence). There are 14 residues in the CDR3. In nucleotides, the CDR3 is TGTGCCAGCAGACAAGGGACAGGGGGAAACACCATATATTTT. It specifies CASRQGTGGNTIYF.

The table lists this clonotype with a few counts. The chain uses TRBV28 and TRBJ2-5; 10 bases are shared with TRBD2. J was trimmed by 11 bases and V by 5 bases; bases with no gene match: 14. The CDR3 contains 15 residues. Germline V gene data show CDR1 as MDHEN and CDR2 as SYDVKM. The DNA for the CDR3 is TGTGCCAGCAGTCCCCAGCGGGGGGGATTAAGGGAGCAGTACTTC. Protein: CASSPQRGGLREQYF.

The CDR3 DNA reads as TGTGCCAGCAGTTGGACAACGGCCACAGATACGCAGTATTTT. It translates to CASSWTTATDTQYF. The J gene is TRBJ2-3, the V gene TRBV27; TRBD1 is a possible D gene (5 bases). The V gene lost 4 bases and the J gene lost 2 bases, with 10 bases spanning the gap. This CDR3 spans 14 amino acids. Per germline, CDR1 MNHEY and CDR2 SMNVEV (reference sequence).

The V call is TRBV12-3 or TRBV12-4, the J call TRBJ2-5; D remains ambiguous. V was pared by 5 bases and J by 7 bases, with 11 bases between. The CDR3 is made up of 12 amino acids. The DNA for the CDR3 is TGTGCCAGCAGTCCCATTGGTGGGACCCAGTACTTC. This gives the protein CASSPIGGTQYF.

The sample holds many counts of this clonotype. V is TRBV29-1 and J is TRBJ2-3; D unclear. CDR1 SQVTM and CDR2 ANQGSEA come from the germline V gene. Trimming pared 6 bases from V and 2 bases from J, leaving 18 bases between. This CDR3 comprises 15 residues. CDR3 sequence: CSVRRVERLTDTQYF. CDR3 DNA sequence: TGCAGCGTCCGTAGGGTGGAGCGCCTCACAGATACGCAGTATTTT.

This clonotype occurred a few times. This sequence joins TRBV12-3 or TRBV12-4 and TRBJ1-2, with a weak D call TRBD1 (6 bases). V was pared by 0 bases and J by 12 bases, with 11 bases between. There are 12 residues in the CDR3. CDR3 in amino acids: CASSLATGRHTF. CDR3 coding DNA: TGTGCCAGCAGTTTAGCTACAGGGCGACACACCTTC.

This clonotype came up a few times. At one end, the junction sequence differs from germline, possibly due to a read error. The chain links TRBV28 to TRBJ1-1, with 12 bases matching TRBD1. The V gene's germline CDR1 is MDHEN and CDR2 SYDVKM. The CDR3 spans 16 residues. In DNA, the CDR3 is TGTGCCAGCATTTTAGGGACAGGGGGCGGGAACACTGAAGCTTTCTTT. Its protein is CASILGTGGGNTEAFF.

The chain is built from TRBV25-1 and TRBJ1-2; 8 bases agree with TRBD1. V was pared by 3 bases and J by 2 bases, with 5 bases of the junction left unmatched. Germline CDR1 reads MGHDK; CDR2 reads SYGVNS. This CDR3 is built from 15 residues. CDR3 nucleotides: TGTGCCAGCAGTGAGCCAGGGGGCAAAAACTATGGCTACACCTTC. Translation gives CASSEPGGKNYGYTF.

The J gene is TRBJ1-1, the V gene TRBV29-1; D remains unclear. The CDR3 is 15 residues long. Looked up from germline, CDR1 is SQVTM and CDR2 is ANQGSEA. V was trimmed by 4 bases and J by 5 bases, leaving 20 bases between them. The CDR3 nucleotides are TGCAGCGTTGTAGATTACAGCTTAGGAGGGACTGAAGCTTTCTTT. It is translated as CSVVDYSLGGTEAFF.

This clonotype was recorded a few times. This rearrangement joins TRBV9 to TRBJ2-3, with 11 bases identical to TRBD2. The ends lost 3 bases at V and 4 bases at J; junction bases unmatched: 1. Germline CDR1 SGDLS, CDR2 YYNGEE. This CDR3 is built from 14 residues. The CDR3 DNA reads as TGTGCCAGCAGCGATAGCGGGAGGGCAGATACGCAGTATTTT. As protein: CASSDSGRADTQYF.

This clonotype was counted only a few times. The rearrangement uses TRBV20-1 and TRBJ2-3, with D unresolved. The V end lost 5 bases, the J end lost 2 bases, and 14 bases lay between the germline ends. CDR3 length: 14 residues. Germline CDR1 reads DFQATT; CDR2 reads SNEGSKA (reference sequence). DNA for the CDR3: TGCAGTGCTCGCCGTTTAACAGTCACAGATACGCAGTATTTT. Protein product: CSARRLTVTDTQYF.